The 15 T cell receptor beta chains below all came from one sample that was sequenced in a study of T cell repertoires in cytomegalovirus infection (dated by TCRdb to about 2019). For these TCRs, the target antigens are not known. In the paper's terms, the treatment or condition label means: in vitro stimulation with specific CMV peptide epitopes to enrich CMV-specific T cells. Sequencer: Illumina HiSeq 1500. TCRdb trimmed public reads at Q25 via fastp, called clones via MiXCR and kept in-frame beta chains. One record per CDR3 amino acid sequence lists the most common genes and DNA. For this sample there are about a million distinct CDR3 sequences; approximately 31% appear just once. Roughly 12% of the sample is in the top ten clones. The material sequenced was cultured CD8+ T cells from PBMCs, taken from culture after CMV antigen stimulation. The receptors here all came from a human donor in good health (CMV status not recorded). Some clones in this sample may be carry-over from other donors' samples.

This clonotype was counted between two and nine times. CDR3: CASSSIGTGSYEQYF. CDR3 nucleotides: TGTGCCAGCAGTTCAATCGGGACAGGGTCGTACGAGCAGTACTTC. The rearrangement uses TRBV12-3 or TRBV12-4 and TRBJ2-7, with TRBD1 matching 9 bases. V was pared by 4 bases and J by 4 bases, with 8 bases of the junction left unmatched. CDR3 length: 15 residues.

There are a few counts of this clonotype. This rearrangement joins TRBV5-6 to TRBJ1-6; D not certain. Germline CDR1 is SGHDT and CDR2 is YYEEEE. The CDR3 runs 18 residues. V was pared by 3 bases and J by 0 bases, with 16 bases between. The CDR3 is CASSSEGTASSYNSPLHF. Written as DNA, the CDR3 is TGTGCCAGCAGCTCGGAGGGAACAGCGAGCTCCTATAATTCACCCCTCCACTTT. The full variable domain, rest sourced from reference TRBV5-6 and TRBJ1-6, is DAGVTQSPTHLIKTRGQQVTLRCSPKSGHDTVSWYQQALGQGPQFIFQYYEEEERQRGNFPDRFSGHQFPNYSSELNVNALLLGDSALYLCASSSEGTASSYNSPLHFGNGTRLTVT.

This chain joins TRBV6-5 and TRBJ1-1; D is ambiguous. The CDR3 runs to 14 residues. Germline V gene lookup returns CDR1 MNHEY and CDR2 SVGAGI. V was cut by 3 bases and J by 1 base, with 9 bases left in between. CDR3 amino acids: CASSYVSTNTEAFF. CDR3 bases: TGTGCCAGCAGTTATGTCAGCACGAACACTGAAGCTTTCTTT.

Only a few counts were recorded for this clonotype. The rearrangement links TRBV6-1 to TRBJ1-3, with a weak D call TRBD1 (6 bases). V was pared by 9 bases and J by 0 bases, with 12 bases between. Germline CDR1 and CDR2: MNHNS and SASEGT. The CDR3 is 14 amino acids. The DNA of the CDR3 is TGTGCCAGACACCTAGGGGGCTCTGGAAACACCATATATTTT. Residues: CARHLGGSGNTIYF.

The chain carries TRBV5-4 and TRBJ1-2, with D unclear. Trimming cost V 4 bases and J 4 bases, with 17 bases left between them. This CDR3 spans 15 amino acids. Germline V CDR1 and CDR2: SGHNT, YYREEE (reference sequence). CDR3 protein: CASSGTAVPSYGYTF. The CDR3 DNA follows: TGTGCCAGCAGCGGAACAGCTGTTCCCTCCTATGGCTACACCTTC. Drawing the rest from reference TRBV5-4 and TRBJ1-2, the complete variable domain is ETGVTQSPTHLIKTRGQQVTLRCSSQSGHNTVSWYQQALGQGPQFIFQYYREEENGRGNFPPRFSGLQFPNYSSELNVNALELDDSALYLCASSGTAVPSYGYTFGSGTRLTVV.

Only a few counts were recorded for this clonotype. J is TRBJ2-7 and V is TRBV7-9; TRBD2 aligns across 12 bases. This CDR3 has 15 amino acids. V dropped 4 bases and J dropped 6; count of bases not matched to a gene: 7. Per germline, CDR1 SEHNR and CDR2 FQNEAQ (reference sequence). The CDR3 sequence is CASSSRLAGDLEQYF. The CDR3 DNA is TGTGCCAGCAGCTCCAGACTAGCGGGGGATCTCGAGCAGTACTTC.

V usage is TRBV12-3 or TRBV12-4 and J usage is TRBJ1-6; 7 bases are shared with TRBD1. CDR3 size: 13 residues. V was clipped by 5 bases and J by 11 bases; unmatched bases: 6. The CDR3 DNA is TGTGCCAGCAGTCCCCGGACAGGCCCACCCCTCCACTTT. Its translation is CASSPRTGPPLHF.

In this sample, this clonotype turned up many times. The chain links TRBV11-3 to TRBJ2-2, with a tentative D call TRBD2 (5 bases). Trimming shortened V by 3 bases and J by 5 bases, and 16 bases separated the two germline ends. In germline, CDR1 is SGHNT, CDR2 YENEEA. The CDR3 has 16 residues. The CDR3 sequence is CASSLTGNTGTGELFF. The CDR3 DNA follows: TGTGCCAGCAGCTTGACCGGGAACACGGGGACCGGGGAGCTGTTTTTT.

J is TRBJ1-5 and V is TRBV28; D might be TRBD1 (5 bases). Germline CDR1 reads MDHEN; CDR2 reads SYDVKM. The CDR3 has 15 amino acids. Trimming took 7 bases from V and 1 from J, leaving 14 bases between them. In DNA form, the CDR3 reads TGTGCCAGCAAGCCTTTTGGGGGAAGCAATCAGCCCCAGCATTTT. Amino acids: CASKPFGGSNQPQHF.

This chain links TRBV12-3 or TRBV12-4 with TRBJ2-7, with D tentatively TRBD2 (6 bases). V gave up 8 bases and J gave up 0 bases, with 11 bases separating them. The CDR3 spans 13 residues. The CDR3 nucleotides read TGTGCCAGCGGGATGGGACTCTCCTACGAGCAGTACTTC. As protein: CASGMGLSYEQYF.

Many counts were recorded for this clonotype. The V gene is TRBV7-6, the J gene TRBJ2-2; D is perhaps TRBD2 (5 bases). Per the germline V gene, CDR1 is SGHVS and CDR2 is FNYEAQ. CDR3 length: 15 residues. Trimming shortened V by 5 bases and J by 6 bases, and 16 bases separated the two germline ends. CDR3 DNA sequence: TGTGCCAGCAGCCCCGAGGCGGGTGGGTCCGGGGAGCTGTTTTTT. Protein product: CASSPEAGGSGELFF. Based on the CDR3 plus reference TRBV7-6 and TRBJ2-2, the full variable domain is GAGVSQSPRYKVTKRGQDVALRCDPISGHVSLYWYRQALGQGPEFLTYFNYEAQQDKSGLPNDRFSAERPEGSISTLTIQRTEQRDSAMYRCASSPEAGGSGELFFGEGSRLTVL.

The rearrangement joins TRBV14 to TRBJ2-3, with 9 bases lining up with TRBD1. The length of the CDR3 is 14 residues. Trimming took 8 bases from V and 2 from J; bases not matched to a gene: 5. CDR1 is SGHDN, CDR2 FVKESK, per germline. The CDR3 here is CASEGQGYTDTQYF. CDR3 DNA: TGTGCCAGCGAGGGACAGGGTTACACAGATACGCAGTATTTT.

In its sample, this clonotype was seen many times. V is TRBV7-6 and J is TRBJ2-3; weak D call: TRBD1 (6 bases). The V and J ends lost 1 base and 0 bases respectively, with 23 bases between them. This CDR3 is built from 20 residues. Looked up from germline, CDR1 is SGHVS and CDR2 is FNYEAQ. The DNA of the CDR3 is TGTGCCAGCAGCTTAGTGACAGGCTATACTGGAACGCCTAGCACAGATACGCAGTATTTT. Translation: CASSLVTGYTGTPSTDTQYF.

This rearrangement joins TRBV6-2 or TRBV6-3 to TRBJ1-2; TRBD1 might be the D (6 bases). Trimming took off 4 bases at V and 1 base at J, with 13 bases between the two ends. In germline, CDR1 is MNHEY, CDR2 SVGEGT. The CDR3 consists of 15 residues. The chain's CDR3 is CASSSEGDDNYGYTF. The CDR3 DNA reads TGTGCCAGCAGTTCCGAGGGGGACGATAACTATGGCTACACCTTC.

This clonotype was found a few times. This chain links TRBV28 with TRBJ2-7; TRBD1 agrees at 9 bases. The V segment lost 5 bases and the J segment 4 bases; nucleotides outside the gene matches: 12. Germline-derived CDR1 and CDR2 are MDHEN and SYDVKM. CDR3 length: 16 amino acids. The DNA for the CDR3 is TGTGCCAGCAGTCCTCGGGACTACAGGGGGCCTTACGAGCAGTACGTC. Translation: CASSPRDYRGPYEQYV.